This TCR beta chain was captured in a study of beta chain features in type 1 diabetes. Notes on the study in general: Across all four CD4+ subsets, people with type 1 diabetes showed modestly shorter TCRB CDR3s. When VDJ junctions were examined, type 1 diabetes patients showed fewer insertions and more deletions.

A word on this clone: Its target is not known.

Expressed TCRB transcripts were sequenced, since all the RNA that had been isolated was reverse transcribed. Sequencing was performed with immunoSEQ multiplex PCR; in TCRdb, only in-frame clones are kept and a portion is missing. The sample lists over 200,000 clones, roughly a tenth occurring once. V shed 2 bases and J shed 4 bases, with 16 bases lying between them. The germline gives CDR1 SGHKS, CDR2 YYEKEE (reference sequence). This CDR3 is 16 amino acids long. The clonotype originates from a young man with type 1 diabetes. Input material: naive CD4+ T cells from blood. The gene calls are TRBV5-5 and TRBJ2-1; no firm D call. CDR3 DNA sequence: TGTGCCAGCAGCTTTGATCTCCCCGTCGGTTACAATGAGCAGTTCTTC. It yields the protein CASSFDLPVGYNEQFF.